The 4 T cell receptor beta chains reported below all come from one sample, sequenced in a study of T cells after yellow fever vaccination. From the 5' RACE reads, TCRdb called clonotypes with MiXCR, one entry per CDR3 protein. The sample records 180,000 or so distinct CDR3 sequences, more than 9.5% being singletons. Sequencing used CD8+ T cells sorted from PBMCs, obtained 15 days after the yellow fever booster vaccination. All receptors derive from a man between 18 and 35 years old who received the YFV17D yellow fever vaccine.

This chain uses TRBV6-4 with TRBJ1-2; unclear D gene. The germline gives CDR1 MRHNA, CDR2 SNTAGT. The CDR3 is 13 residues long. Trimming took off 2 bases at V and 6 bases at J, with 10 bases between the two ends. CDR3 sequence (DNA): TGTGCCAGCAGTGACATTAATGGGAATGGCTACACCTTC. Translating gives CASSDINGNGYTF.

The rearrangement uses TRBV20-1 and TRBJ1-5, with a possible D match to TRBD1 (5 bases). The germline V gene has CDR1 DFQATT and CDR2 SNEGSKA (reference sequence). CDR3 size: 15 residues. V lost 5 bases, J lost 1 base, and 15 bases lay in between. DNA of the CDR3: TGCAGTGCTCAAGACGGGACGAGAAGCAATCAGCCCCAGCATTTT. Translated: CSAQDGTRSNQPQHF.

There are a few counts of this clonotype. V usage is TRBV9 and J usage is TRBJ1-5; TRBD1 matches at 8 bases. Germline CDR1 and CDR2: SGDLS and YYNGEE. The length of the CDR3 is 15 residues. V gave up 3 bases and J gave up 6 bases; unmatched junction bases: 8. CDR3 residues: CASSATGGRSQPQHF. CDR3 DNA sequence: TGTGCCAGCAGCGCTACAGGGGGTCGGAGTCAGCCCCAGCATTTT.

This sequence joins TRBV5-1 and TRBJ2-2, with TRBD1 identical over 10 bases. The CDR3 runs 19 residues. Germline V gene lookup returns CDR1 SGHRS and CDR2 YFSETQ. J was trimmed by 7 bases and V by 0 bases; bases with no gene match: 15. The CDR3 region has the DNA TGCGCCAGCAGCTTGGTTGGGACAGGGGCCCCCCAAGGTCTCGGGGAGCTGTTTTTT. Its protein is CASSLVGTGAPQGLGELFF. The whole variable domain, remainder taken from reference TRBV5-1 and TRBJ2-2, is KAGVTQTPRYLIKTRGQQVTLSCSPISGHRSVSWYQQTPGQGLQFLFEYFSETQRNKGNFPGRFSGRQFSNSRSEMNVSTLELGDSALYLCASSLVGTGAPQGLGELFFGEGSRLTVL.